Described below is a single T cell receptor (beta chain) sequence and its context. This CDR3 contains 15 residues. The germline V and J ends were trimmed by 1 base and 4 bases, with 10 bases remaining between them. CDR1 MGHRA and CDR2 YSYEKL come from the germline V gene. The sample comes from a study of blood T cell repertoires in COVID-19. The assay was immunoSEQ multiplex PCR, and TCRdb's table has in-frame clones only and misses some. Of about 120,000 clones detected, approximately 84% appear once; the ten largest clones hold about 1.4%. The chain recombines TRBV4-1 with TRBJ2-2; tentatively, D is TRBD1 (6 bases). The sequencing sample was made of peripheral blood. The receptor was derived from a man aged 50-59 years with acute or convalescent COVID-19. CDR3 nucleotides: TGCGCCAGCAGCCAAGCTGGACAGCTCACCGGGGAGCTGTTTTTT. Its protein product is CASSQAGQLTGELFF.